A single sample gave rise to the 15 T cell receptor beta chains below, sequenced in a study of blood T cells in healthy people across ages. It was with a sample-barcoded 5' primer and a J-beta primer mix that a second PCR of roughly 7 to 12 cycles was run. TCRdb re-called the 5' RACE reads with MiXCR, one entry per CDR3 protein. This table holds hundreds of thousands of distinct CDR3 sequences, nearly 25% found once. These data also formed part of another study, on T cells of mothers and their children.

The sample taken for sequencing was blood. The source is a boy younger than 18 in good health.

Only a few counts were recorded for this clonotype. The chain joins TRBV27 to TRBJ2-6, with D hard to call. The CDR3 contains 13 residues. Germline-derived CDR1 and CDR2 are MNHEY and SMNVEV (reference sequence). V lost 6 bases and J lost 2, with 5 bases in between. CDR3 nucleotides: TGTGCCAGCAGGCCCGCTGGGGCCAACGTCCTGACTTTC. This gives the protein CASRPAGANVLTF.

This clonotype was counted a few times. Here the CDR3 DNA reads TGTGCCAGCAGTCCGGGACAGGGGTACGGTGGCTACACCTTC. It specifies CASSPGQGYGGYTF. The chain recombines TRBV12-3 or TRBV12-4 with TRBJ1-2; 10 positions agree with TRBD1. V gave up 5 bases and J gave up 7 bases; unmatched junction bases: 7. The length of the CDR3 is 14 residues.

Only a few counts were recorded for this clonotype. V and J are TRBV20-1 and TRBJ2-7, with 11 bases matching TRBD2. After removal of 7 bases from V and 1 base from J, the junction contained 9 bases not matched to a gene. Germline assignment: CDR1 DFQATT and CDR2 SNEGSKA (reference sequence). CDR3 length: 15 amino acids. The CDR3 nucleotides read TGCAGTGGTGGGGAAATAGCGGGAGGGTCCTACGAGCAGTACTTC. Protein sequence: CSGGEIAGGSYEQYF.

This clonotype was recorded once. The rearrangement joins TRBV25-1 to TRBJ2-5; 10 bases align to TRBD2. Germline V gene sequence: CDR1 MGHDK, CDR2 SYGVNS. Trimming took 2 bases from V and 5 from J; bases not matched to a gene: 11. The CDR3 covers 17 residues. The CDR3: CASSELLGTSAEETQYF. In DNA form, the CDR3 reads TGTGCCAGCAGTGAACTTTTAGGGACTAGCGCGGAGGAGACCCAGTACTTC.

The gene calls are TRBV28 and TRBJ2-1; 10 positions agree with TRBD1. Trimming at V came to 1 base and at J to 8 bases, leaving 14 bases not matched to a gene. Germline V gene sequence: CDR1 MDHEN, CDR2 SYDVKM. CDR3 length: 18 amino acids. The CDR3 region is CASSLLGTGAPMKDEQFF. The CDR3 DNA reads as TGTGCCAGCAGTTTATTGGGGACAGGGGCCCCCATGAAGGATGAGCAGTTCTTC. Complete variable domain (other parts from reference TRBV28 and TRBJ2-1): DVKVTQSSRYLVKRTGEKVFLECVQDMDHENMFWYRQDPGLGLRLIYFSYDVKMKEKGDIPEGYSVSREKKERFSLILESASTNQTSMYLCASSLLGTGAPMKDEQFFGPGTRLTVL.

There are many counts of this clonotype. The gene calls are TRBV5-6 and TRBJ2-5; 7 bases line up with TRBD1. Per germline, CDR1 SGHDT and CDR2 YYEEEE. V lost 7 bases and J lost 1; bases outside the gene matches: 4. The CDR3 covers 13 residues. CDR3 in amino acids: CASRRGSQETQYF. The CDR3 DNA reads as TGTGCCAGCCGCAGGGGGAGCCAAGAGACCCAGTACTTC.

This clonotype was found a few times. V and J are TRBV4-3 and TRBJ2-7; 12 bases map to TRBD2. Germline CDR1 reads LGHNA; CDR2 reads YSLEER. This CDR3 is built from 15 residues. Losses at the gene ends were 0 bases for V and 7 bases for J; bases not matched to a gene: 4. CDR3 in DNA: TGCGCCAGCAGCCAAGATCGAGGACTAGCGGGGGAGCAGTACTTC. Its translation is CASSQDRGLAGEQYF.

This sequence joins TRBV20-1 and TRBJ1-6, with D possibly TRBD1 on 6 matching bases. Between the trimmed V and J ends, which lost 4 bases and 0 bases, there was a span of 10 bases. This CDR3 is 15 amino acids long. Per germline, CDR1 DFQATT and CDR2 SNEGSKA (reference sequence). CDR3 amino acids: CSAIDRSSYNSPLHF. In nucleotides, the CDR3 is TGCAGTGCTATCGACAGGAGCTCCTATAATTCACCCCTCCACTTT.

This chain connects TRBV7-9 to TRBJ1-1; tentatively, D is TRBD1 (6 bases). Looked up from germline, CDR1 is SEHNR and CDR2 is FQNEAQ (reference sequence). This CDR3 comprises 13 residues. Trimming pared 5 bases from V and 8 bases from J, leaving 15 bases between. CDR3 protein: CASSLGGWPEAFF. In nucleotides, the CDR3 is TGTGCCAGCAGCCTAGGGGGGTGGCCGGAAGCTTTCTTT.

The gene calls are TRBV15 and TRBJ2-3; 7 bases map to TRBD2. CDR1 LNHNV and CDR2 YYDKDF come from the germline V gene (reference sequence). This CDR3 has 15 amino acids. V lost 1 base, J lost 2 bases, and 3 bases stayed unmatched. CDR3 DNA: TGTGCCACCAGCAGAGGGGGGGGGATCACAGATACGCAGTATTTT. It specifies CATSRGGGITDTQYF.

The chain recombines TRBV12-3 or TRBV12-4 with TRBJ2-5; 11 nucleotides match TRBD1. Gene TRBJ2-7 matches the end of the DNA better, so the J call may be wrong. The CDR3 loop spans 15 amino acids. The CDR3 DNA follows: TGTGCCAGCAGTTCGTGGACAGGGGGCCGAAACGAGCAGTACTTC. Amino acids: CASSSWTGGRNEQYF.

The CDR3 here is CASSPTGTGEYEQYF. For the CDR3, the DNA is TGCGCCAGCAGTCCAACCGGGACAGGGGAGTACGAGCAGTACTTC. This chain connects TRBV4-3 to TRBJ2-7; 10 bases fit TRBD1. This CDR3 is 15 amino acids long. The germline V gene encodes CDR1 LGHNA and CDR2 YSLEER. Trimming cost V 6 bases and J 4 bases; bases outside gene matches: 9.

The J gene is TRBJ1-1, the V gene TRBV5-1, with D unclear. The CDR3 is made up of 14 amino acids. Germline lookup yields CDR1 SGHRS and CDR2 YFSETQ. Trimming pared 5 bases from V and 4 bases from J, leaving 15 bases between. CDR3 DNA: TGCGCCAGCAGTCAACGGGAGACTGGCACTGAAGCTTTCTTT. It is translated as CASSQRETGTEAFF. The full variable domain, with the rest looked up from reference TRBV5-1 and TRBJ1-1, is KAGVTQTPRYLIKTRGQQVTLSCSPISGHRSVSWYQQTPGQGLQFLFEYFSETQRNKGNFPGRFSGRQFSNSRSEMNVSTLELGDSALYLCASSQRETGTEAFFGQGTRLTVV.

This clonotype was recorded a few times. J is TRBJ2-2 and V is TRBV29-1; D might be TRBD1 or TRBD2, each matching 5 bases. Looked up from germline, CDR1 is SQVTM and CDR2 is ANQGSEA. CDR3 length: 15 residues. The ends were cut back, 6 bases at V and 1 base at J, with 15 bases in the middle. The CDR3 spells CSVLHGDGNTGELFF. The DNA of the CDR3 is TGCAGCGTCCTTCACGGGGACGGGAACACCGGGGAGCTGTTTTTT.

V is TRBV5-1 and J is TRBJ2-2, with TRBD2 matching 8 bases. Germline-derived CDR1 and CDR2 are SGHRS and YFSETQ. V lost 0 bases, J lost 6 bases, and 7 bases stayed unmatched. The CDR3 contains 16 residues. In DNA, the CDR3 is TGCGCCAGCAGCTTGGCCCCAGCGGGGGATTCCGGGGAGCTGTTTTTT. It translates to CASSLAPAGDSGELFF.